The rows below give T cell receptor beta chains drawn from one sample of a study of control samples from healthy donors and cancer patients. The assay was immunoSEQ multiplex PCR, and TCRdb's table has in-frame clones only and misses some. The table records approximately 93,000 clones, roughly nine tenths of them present only once. Sample: PBMCs. These receptors were taken from a woman between 45 and 60 years old with colorectal cancer. The CDR3 runs from the conserved cysteine through the conserved F or W. The order of the fields is D gene, V gene, clone size, J gene, CDR3 DNA, CDR3 protein. The D gene is left open where the match is weak. Not all rows give a size; the values are once, few, many and, for expanded clones, a class.

D gene: -; V gene: TRBV19; clone size: -; J gene: TRBJ1-2; CDR3 DNA: TGTGCCAGTAGCTCGGAGTTTGGGGACTTC; CDR3 protein: CASSSEFGDF
D gene: TRBD2; V gene: TRBV6-2/TRBV6-3; clone size: -; J gene: TRBJ2-5; CDR3 DNA: TGTGCCAGCAGTTACTCGCCCCTGCTAGCGGGCGGGGAGACCCAGTACTTC; CDR3 protein: CASSYSPLLAGGETQYF
D gene: TRBD2; V gene: TRBV4-3; clone size: -; J gene: TRBJ2-5; CDR3 DNA: TGCGCCAGCAGCCAAGGACTAGCGGGGGGGCAAGAGACCCAGTACTTC; CDR3 protein: CASSQGLAGGQETQYF
D gene: -; V gene: TRBV14; clone size: -; J gene: TRBJ2-5; CDR3 DNA: TGTGCCAGCAGCCCGAGGACCCAGTACTTC; CDR3 protein: CASSPRTQYF
D gene: -; V gene: TRBV9; clone size: -; J gene: TRBJ2-1; CDR3 DNA: TGTGCCAGCAGCGTAGGTGTTCGGGATGAGCAGTTCTTC; CDR3 protein: CASSVGVRDEQFF
D gene: TRBD1; V gene: TRBV5-1; clone size: -; J gene: TRBJ1-6; CDR3 DNA: TGCGCCAGCAGCTCGGGACAGGGCTATAATTCACCCCTCCACTTT; CDR3 protein: CASSSGQGYNSPLHF
D gene: -; V gene: TRBV10-3; clone size: once; J gene: TRBJ1-1; CDR3 DNA: TGTGCCATCAGTGGGAACACTGAAGCTTTCTTT; CDR3 protein: CAISGNTEAFF
D gene: -; V gene: TRBV5-6; clone size: -; J gene: TRBJ1-1; CDR3 DNA: TGTGCCAGCAGCTTGGAAGGACTGATGAACACTGAAGCTTTCTTT; CDR3 protein: CASSLEGLMNTEAFF
D gene: -; V gene: TRBV5-1; clone size: -; J gene: TRBJ2-5; CDR3 DNA: TGCGCCAGCAGCTTGGATGCCCCACGAGGGGAGACCCAGTACTTC; CDR3 protein: CASSLDAPRGETQYF
D gene: TRBD1; V gene: TRBV6-5; clone size: -; J gene: TRBJ1-3; CDR3 DNA: TGTGCCAGCAGTTACTCCAGAGGGGGCACAGGAAACACCATATATTTT; CDR3 protein: CASSYSRGGTGNTIYF
D gene: TRBD2; V gene: TRBV6-6; clone size: -; J gene: TRBJ2-5; CDR3 DNA: TGTGCCAGCAGAAGCGGGGGGGCAGAGACCCAGTACTTC; CDR3 protein: CASRSGGAETQYF
D gene: TRBD1; V gene: TRBV5-8; clone size: -; J gene: TRBJ2-3; CDR3 DNA: TGTGCCAGCGGCTGGGGACAGGGGGCAGATACGCAGTATTTT; CDR3 protein: CASGWGQGADTQYF
D gene: -; V gene: TRBV27; clone size: -; J gene: TRBJ2-3; CDR3 DNA: TGTGCCAGCAGTTCCGGGTTAGGGTCCGTAAGAGATACGCAGTATTTT; CDR3 protein: CASSSGLGSVRDTQYF
D gene: TRBD2; V gene: TRBV4-3; clone size: -; J gene: TRBJ2-4; CDR3 DNA: TGCGCCAGCAGCCAAGGCGAGCGGGGGACTCTAGCCAAAAACATTCAGTACTTC; CDR3 protein: CASSQGERGTLAKNIQYF
D gene: TRBD1; V gene: TRBV28; clone size: few; J gene: TRBJ1-2; CDR3 DNA: TGTGCCAGCAGTTTAGGGACAGGTTACAGCTACACCTTC; CDR3 protein: CASSLGTGYSYTF
D gene: TRBD1; V gene: TRBV28; clone size: -; J gene: TRBJ1-2; CDR3 DNA: TGTGCCAGCAGTAGGGACAGGGCGGTCTATGGCTACACCTTC; CDR3 protein: CASSRDRAVYGYTF
D gene: TRBD1; V gene: TRBV19; clone size: -; J gene: TRBJ2-2; CDR3 DNA: TGTGCCAGTAGTATAGTGGTCCGGCAGGGGGCTGACGGGGAGCTGTTTTTT; CDR3 protein: CASSIVVRQGADGELFF